The T cell receptor (beta chain) described here comes from a study of OX40 agonist ivuxolimab in advanced cancers. V lost 3 bases to trimming and J lost 1 base, with 10 bases between them. The CDR3 is made up of 14 amino acids. Per germline, CDR1 MDHEN and CDR2 SYDVKM. Sampling times: baseline, cycle 4 day 1, cycle 7 day 1. Sequenced by immunoSEQ multiplex PCR; TCRdb stores in-frame clones only, minus some. The sample includes some 55,000 clones, roughly nine tenths of them seen just once. The clonotype comes from an adult with an advanced solid tumor such as melanoma, head and neck, liver or kidney cancer. The sample in question was CD4+ or CD8+ T cells sorted from blood, obtained in a trial of the OX40 agonist ivuxolimab. The genes are TRBV28 and TRBJ2-7; D might be TRBD1 (5 bases). Here the CDR3 reads CASSFAGFSYEQYF. In nucleotides, the CDR3 is TGTGCCAGCAGTTTTGCAGGGTTTTCCTACGAGCAGTACTTC.